Shown below are 15 T cell receptor beta chains from a single sample sequenced in a study of brain metastases from non-small cell lung cancer. The table came from immunoSEQ multiplex PCR; TCRdb's copy has only in-frame clones and leaves some out. The sample comprises about 1,300 clones, around 89% of which are singletons, and around 6% rests with the top ten. Material for sequencing was primary lung tumor tissue. The receptor set was obtained from a donor at least 40 years old with non-small cell lung cancer.

J is TRBJ1-2 and V is TRBV13, with 12 bases matching TRBD1. Germline V lookup: CDR1 PRHDT, CDR2 FYEKMQ (reference sequence). After removal of 6 bases from V and 8 bases from J, the junction contained 7 bases not matched to a gene. CDR3 length: 14 amino acids. CDR3 DNA sequence: TGTGCCAGCAGGGGCCTCGGGACAGGGGGCGGCTACACCTTC. It specifies CASRGLGTGGGYTF.

This clone was found once. The V and J genes are TRBV12-3 or TRBV12-4 and TRBJ1-2, with a possible D match to TRBD1 (6 bases). V was pared by 5 bases and J by 10 bases, with 17 bases between. CDR3 length equals 13 residues. The CDR3 loop reads CASSLFDGGDYTF. The CDR3, as DNA: TGTGCCAGCAGTCTTTTTGACGGGGGCGACTACACCTTC.

The CDR3 region is CASSIPRAGLPYYEQYF. The CDR3 DNA follows: TGTGCCAGCAGCATCCCCCGGGCAGGACTACCTTATTACGAGCAGTACTTC. J is TRBJ2-7 and V is TRBV21-1; the DNA was not used to check the table's D call, TRBD2. TRBV21-1 represents a pseudogene. This CDR3 region has 17 residues.

By sample share, this clone is large. Other DNA sequences in this specimen translate into the identical CDR3. This chain joins TRBV6-5 and TRBJ1-1; possibly TRBD1 for D (5 bases). Trimming left V 10 bases short and J 4 bases short, with 16 bases between. The CDR3 sequence is 13 residues long. Looked up from germline, CDR1 is MNHEY and CDR2 is SVGAGI. Here the CDR3 reads CATGAGPLTEAFF. CDR3 sequence (DNA): TGTGCCACCGGGGCGGGACCCCTCACTGAAGCTTTCTTT.

The V gene is TRBV4-1, the J gene TRBJ2-3, with TRBD1 matching over 7 bases. The V gene's germline CDR1 is MGHRA and CDR2 YSYEKL. The ends lost 0 bases at V and 6 bases at J; junction bases unmatched: 12. The CDR3 length is 17 residues. CDR3 bases: TGCGCCAGCAGCCAAGAGAGCACAGGGACAGCCGTGGATACGCAGTATTTT. It encodes CASSQESTGTAVDTQYF.

The J gene is TRBJ1-1, the V gene TRBV3-1 (or the pseudogene TRBV3-2); D gene ambiguous. The germline V and J ends were trimmed by 3 bases and 8 bases, with 10 bases remaining between them. The germline gives CDR1 LGHDT, CDR2 YNNKEL (reference sequence). There are 12 residues in the CDR3. CDR3 amino acids: CASSQTQSEAFF. CDR3 DNA: TGTGCCAGCAGCCAGACCCAATCAGAAGCTTTCTTT.

The rearrangement links TRBV7-2 to TRBJ1-1; D may be TRBD1 (5 bases). The CDR3 is 14 amino acids. Trimming cost V 7 bases and J 1 base, with 13 bases left between them. CDR1 is SGHTA and CDR2 is FQGNSA in the germline V gene. CDR3 sequence (DNA): TGTGCCAGCAACTTTATAACAGGGAACACTGAAGCTTTCTTT. Translating it yields CASNFITGNTEAFF. Supplemented by reference TRBV7-2 and TRBJ1-1, the full variable domain reads GAGVSQSPSNKVTEKGKDVELRCDPISGHTALYWYRQSLGQGLEFLIYFQGNSAPDKSGLPSDRFSAERTGGSVSTLTIQRTQQEDSAVYLCASNFITGNTEAFFGQGTRLTVV.

This chain connects TRBV9 to TRBJ1-1; D is possibly TRBD1 (6 bases). V was pared by 4 bases and J by 5 bases, with 18 bases between. CDR3 length: 15 residues. Germline V CDR1 and CDR2: SGDLS, YYNGEE. CDR3: CASSPRGGAGTEAFF. The CDR3 DNA is TGTGCCAGCAGCCCCCGCGGGGGCGCGGGAACTGAAGCTTTCTTT.

The genes are TRBV6-5 and TRBJ2-3; TRBD1 aligns across 8 bases. This CDR3 is 13 amino acids long. V was clipped by 9 bases and J by 3 bases; unmatched bases: 5. Germline-derived CDR1 and CDR2 are MNHEY and SVGAGI. CDR3: CASLGQGTDTQYF. CDR3 DNA: TGTGCCAGTTTAGGACAGGGTACAGATACGCAGTATTTT.

A remark on this clone: At one of its ends the junction is not consistent with the germline gene, which may arise from a read error. V is TRBV7-2 and J is TRBJ1-6; the D gene is possibly TRBD1 (5 bases). The V gene's germline CDR1 is SGHTA and CDR2 FQGNSA. The CDR3 extends over 16 amino acids. In DNA, the CDR3 is TGTGCCAGCAGCTCACACCCGACAGTCCAGAATTCACCCCTCTACTTT. It specifies CASSSHPTVQNSPLYF.

This chain links TRBV3-1 (or the pseudogene TRBV3-2) with TRBJ2-2, with TRBD2 matching 14 bases. Per germline, CDR1 LGHDT and CDR2 YNNKEL (reference sequence). The V gene end was trimmed by 2 bases and the J gene end by 3 bases; junction bases not matched to a gene: 5. This CDR3 region has 18 residues. The CDR3 protein is CASSQRLAGGHYTGELFF. The CDR3, as DNA: TGTGCCAGCAGCCAAAGACTAGCGGGGGGGCATTACACCGGGGAGCTGTTTTTT.

This sequence joins TRBV2 and TRBJ2-7; D gene unclear. Trimming removed 6 bases from V and 2 bases from J, with 11 bases in between. Germline lookup yields CDR1 SNHLY and CDR2 FYNNEI. The CDR3 sequence is 13 residues long. CDR3 region: CASRDVEPYEQYF. The CDR3 DNA follows: TGTGCCAGCAGGGACGTGGAGCCCTACGAGCAGTACTTC.

This sequence joins TRBV11-3 and TRBJ2-1, with 7 bases identical to TRBD1. CDR3 size: 13 residues. With 3 bases clipped from V and 10 bases from J, the junction kept 6 bases outside the gene matches. Germline V lookup: CDR1 SGHNT, CDR2 YENEEA. CDR3: CASSFSYRGEQFF. CDR3 DNA: TGTGCCAGCAGCTTCTCCTACAGGGGCGAGCAGTTCTTC.

The chain joins TRBV15 to TRBJ1-1; 7 nucleotides agree with TRBD1. Germline values: CDR1 LNHNV, CDR2 YYDKDF (reference sequence). V gave up 1 base and J gave up 11 bases; unmatched junction bases: 4. The CDR3 loop spans 12 amino acids. The CDR3 spells CATSRATGRAFF. The CDR3 DNA follows: TGTGCCACCAGCAGAGCGACAGGGAGGGCTTTCTTT.

The chain carries TRBV29-1 and TRBJ1-3; D is ambiguous. This CDR3 has 14 amino acids. The germline gives CDR1 SQVTM, CDR2 ANQGSEA. Trimming stripped 6 bases from V and 2 bases from J, with 14 bases between. The CDR3 region is CSVLGNAAGNTIYF. The CDR3 DNA follows: TGCAGCGTGTTGGGGAACGCGGCTGGAAACACCATATATTTT.